These T cell receptor beta chains were read from a single sample in a study of blood T cells in healthy people across ages. Each CDR3 protein gets one entry after TCRdb re-called the 5' RACE reads with MiXCR. The table lists 710,000 or so distinct CDR3 sequences, 20% to 25% of them singletons, with about 22% in the top ten. The sequencing sample was made of blood. Receptor source: a man between 65 and 85 years old in good health. The CDR3 runs from the conserved cysteine through the conserved F or W. D genes are given only for firm matches. A clone size is listed for some rows: how often the clone was seen (once, few, many), or a class if it is expanded.

>.|14|TRBV20-1|.|TRBJ1-2
TGCAGTGCTAACCACCTGGGGATATCGGGCGGCTACACCTTC
CSANHLGISGGYTF
>.|15|TRBV24-1|.|TRBJ1-4
TGTGCCACCAGTGACGTACCAAGGCGGGATGGAAAACTGTTTTTT
CATSDVPRRDGKLFF
>.|13|TRBV6-6|.|TRBJ2-5
TGTGCCAGCAGAGGGGACGCGCAAGAGACCCAGTACTTC
CASRGDAQETQYF
>TRBD2|13|TRBV6-4|.|TRBJ2-1
TGTGCCAGCAGCCGGGACTACAACAATGAGCAGTTCTTC
CASSRDYNNEQFF
>TRBD1|16|TRBV6-6|few|TRBJ1-5
TGTGCCAGCAGAGCCGGGACAGGGCGGTCGTGGGAGGTCCAGCATTTT
CASRAGTGRSWEVQHF
>.|15|TRBV4-1|.|TRBJ1-2
TGCGCCAGCAGGTATAATCCAGTAGGGGTTGATGGCTACACCTTC
CASRYNPVGVDGYTF
>.|14|TRBV6-5|.|TRBJ1-5
TGTGCCAGCAGAGGCACAGGGTACAATCAGCCCCAGCATTTT
CASRGTGYNQPQHF
>TRBD2|14|TRBV20-1|few|TRBJ2-1
TGCAGTGCTAGCCCCGCGGGAGTGGGTAATGAGCAGTTCTTC
CSASPAGVGNEQFF
>.|17|TRBV28|few|TRBJ1-1
TGTGCCAGCAGTCCCCCGGGATACGGGGGATTAGACACTGAAGCTTTCTTT
CASSPPGYGGLDTEAFF
>.|15|TRBV20-1|few|TRBJ2-2
TGCAGTGCTAGTCGGTCGGGGGTCAACACCGGGGAGCTGTTTTTT
CSASRSGVNTGELFF
>TRBD2|15|TRBV6-6|.|TRBJ2-7
TGTGCCAGCAAGCAACCTAGCGGGGGGGCGCACGAGCAGTACTTC
CASKQPSGGAHEQYF
>.|13|TRBV4-2|once|TRBJ1-5
TGTGCCAGCAGCCAGGGAGGTTATCAGCCCCAGCATTTT
CASSQGGYQPQHF
>TRBD1|16|TRBV5-1|.|TRBJ2-3
TGCGCCAGCAGCTCTCCGGGACAGGACTACACAGATACGCAGTATTTT
CASSSPGQDYTDTQYF
>.|15|TRBV20-1|.|TRBJ1-1
TGCAGTGCTAGAGATCTTGGCAGTATGAACACTGAAGCTTTCTTT
CSARDLGSMNTEAFF
>TRBD2|15|TRBV10-3|few|TRBJ2-1
TGTGCCATCACTTCCGGACTAGCGGGAATAAATGAGCAGTTCTTC
CAITSGLAGINEQFF
>.|14|TRBV24-1|once|TRBJ2-5
TGTGCCACCAGTGAACCGACAGACTCTAGGGCCCAGTACTTC
CATSEPTDSRAQYF
>.|11|TRBV28|.|TRBJ1-2
TGTGCCAGCAGTTATTCCAGGGGCTACACCTTC
CASSYSRGYTF
>TRBD2|15|TRBV10-3|.|TRBJ2-7
TGTGCCATCAGTGAGTTTACTAGCGGGAGCTACGAGCAGTACTTC
CAISEFTSGSYEQYF
>.|14|TRBV27|.|TRBJ2-1
TGTGCCAGCAGTCCGAAAAGCATCAACAATGAGCAGTTCTTC
CASSPKSINNEQFF
>.|14|TRBV4-1|.|TRBJ1-2
TGCGCCAGCAGCCAAGAGGGCGGGTGGAATGGCTACACCTTC
CASSQEGGWNGYTF